Listed below are T cell receptor beta chains from one sample, sequenced in a study of early T cells in non-severe SARS-CoV-2 infection. TCRdb re-derived calls from the 5' RACE reads in MiXCR, one entry per CDR3 protein. The data contain roughly 25,000 distinct CDR3 sequences, approximately 4% of them seen just once; the ten biggest clones take up approximately 6.2%. Sequenced: whole blood. These receptors were collected from an adult who was a healthcare worker with PCR-confirmed SARS-CoV-2 infection or an uninfected control (not recorded which). The CDR3 runs from the conserved cysteine through the conserved F or W. Each record gives: CDR3 length, clone size, D gene, J gene, V gene, CDR3 DNA, CDR3 protein. The D gene is left open where the match is weak. Clone size, where shown, is once, few, many, or a class for clones that have expanded.

15,.,.,TRBJ2-7,TRBV5-1,TGCGCCAGCAGCTTGGAGCCCGGGAAAACCTACGAGCAGTACTTC,CASSLEPGKTYEQYF
13,.,.,TRBJ2-3,TRBV7-2,TGTGCCAGCAACCAATTTCCCCGTGATACGCAGTATTTT,CASNQFPRDTQYF
17,many,.,TRBJ2-1,TRBV5-4,TGTGCCAGCAGCTTGAAGTCGGGCCCCCGGATGACCGGTGAGCAGTTCTTC,CASSLKSGPRMTGEQFF
14,many,.,TRBJ2-1,TRBV14,TGTGCCAGCAGCCCCGGAACTAGCTACAATGAGCAGTTCTTC,CASSPGTSYNEQFF
12,many,.,TRBJ2-3,TRBV29-1,TGCAGCGCAACAGGAGGGCAGACCCCCGGGTATTTT,CSATGGQTPGYF
15,many,TRBD2,TRBJ2-5,TRBV12-3/TRBV12-4,TGTGCCAGCAGTCTAGCGGGAGGAGGAGCAGAGACCCAGTACTTC,CASSLAGGGAETQYF
14,many,.,TRBJ1-1,TRBV7-9,TGTGCCAGCAGCTCTCAGATCGGGGGCACTGAAGCTTTCTTT,CASSSQIGGTEAFF
16,many,TRBD1,TRBJ1-6,TRBV18,TGTGCCAGCTCACCCTCGATGGACAGGGATAATTCACCCCTCCACTTT,CASSPSMDRDNSPLHF
15,many,TRBD2,TRBJ2-5,TRBV7-2,TGTGCCAGCAGCCCCCGTGGACTAGCGGAGGGGACCCAGTACTTC,CASSPRGLAEGTQYF
13,many,TRBD1,TRBJ1-4,TRBV2,TGTGCCAGCAGATACAGGGGAGGTGAAAAACTGTTTTTT,CASRYRGGEKLFF
15,.,TRBD1,TRBJ2-3,TRBV11-3,TGTGCCAGCAGCTTAGGGGGGACAGGCACAGATACGCAGTATTTT,CASSLGGTGTDTQYF
16,.,TRBD2,TRBJ2-7,TRBV3-1,TGTGCCAGCAGCCAAGGGGCAGCGGGGCCAACCTACGAGCAGTACTTC,CASSQGAAGPTYEQYF
15,.,TRBD2,TRBJ2-7,TRBV7-2,TGTGTCAGCAGCTTACTTGGCGGGAGGGCCTACGAGCAGTACTTC,CVSSLLGGRAYEQYF
12,.,.,TRBJ2-2,TRBV6-6,TGTGCCAGCAGTCGCAACACCGGGGAGCTGTTTTTT,CASSRNTGELFF
17,many,.,TRBJ2-4,TRBV6-6,TGTGCCAGCAGCCTCATTCACAGTGGACGGGGCAAAAACATTCAGTACTTC,CASSLIHSGRGKNIQYF
14,few,.,TRBJ2-2,TRBV7-2,TGTGCCAGCAGCTTAGAGAAGAACACCGGGGAGCTGTTTTTT,CASSLEKNTGELFF
13,many,TRBD2,TRBJ2-1,TRBV7-2,TGTGCCAGCAGCCGAGGACTAGCGGGAGGGCCGTTCTTC,CASSRGLAGGPFF
11,many,.,TRBJ2-1,TRBV7-3,TGTGCCAGCAGCCCCGGGACAAAGCAGTTCTTC,CASSPGTKQFF
16,.,TRBD2,TRBJ2-1,TRBV5-1,TGCGCCAGCAGCCTTCGGACTAGCGGACACTACAATGAGCAGTTCTTC,CASSLRTSGHYNEQFF
17,few,.,TRBJ2-6,TRBV5-1,TGCGCCAGCAGCTTGGAGACAGGAATTGCAGGGGCCAACGTCCTGACTTTC,CASSLETGIAGANVLTF
16,many,.,TRBJ2-7,TRBV10-3,TGTGCCATCAGCCTTCAGGAGAAGGCAAGCTCCTACGAGCAGTACTTC,CAISLQEKASSYEQYF
15,.,TRBD2,TRBJ2-1,TRBV20-1,TGCAGTGCTACCCTACTAGCGGGAGGTGAAAATGAGCAGTTCTTC,CSATLLAGGENEQFF
12,few,.,TRBJ2-1,TRBV7-2,TGTGCCAGCAGCACCCGGCTAGCCGTGCAGTTCTTC,CASSTRLAVQFF
14,many,TRBD1,TRBJ2-3,TRBV7-9,TGTGCCAGCAGTTTGACAGGGAAGGCAGATACGCAGTATTTT,CASSLTGKADTQYF
12,few,.,TRBJ2-7,TRBV5-1,TGCGCCAGCAGAGGGGGGCTGAGGGAGCAGTACTTC,CASRGGLREQYF
15,many,TRBD2,TRBJ2-1,TRBV11-2,TGTGCCAGCAGCCTTATAGCGGGAGGTGCCGATGAGCAGTTCTTC,CASSLIAGGADEQFF
16,.,TRBD1,TRBJ2-3,TRBV7-9,TGTGCCAGCAGCCCGGGACAGGGAGGGGCCACAGATACGCAGTATTTT,CASSPGQGGATDTQYF
16,.,TRBD2,TRBJ2-3,TRBV7-8,TGTGCCAGCAGCCCGCGTACTAGCGCCTACACAGATACGCAGTATTTT,CASSPRTSAYTDTQYF
15,few,.,TRBJ2-1,TRBV3-1,TGTGCCAGCAGCCAAGATTCATCACGCAACAATGAGCAGTTCTTC,CASSQDSSRNNEQFF
16,.,.,TRBJ2-3,TRBV3-1,TGTGCCAGCAGCCAAGATCCCCGAGGTTGGGCAGATACGCAGTATTTT,CASSQDPRGWADTQYF
15,medium-sized,.,TRBJ1-1,TRBV7-6,TGTGCCAGCAGCTTAACGGCAGGGGCTAACACTGAAGCTTTCTTT,CASSLTAGANTEAFF
15,many,.,TRBJ2-2,TRBV20-1,TGCAGTGCTAGAGGGGCTAGTTTTTACACCGGGGAGCTGTTTTTT,CSARGASFYTGELFF
18,many,TRBD2,TRBJ2-3,TRBV3-1,TGTGCCAGCAGCCAAGGAAGCAGCGGGAGGGCAGACCCAGATACGCAGTATTTT,CASSQGSSGRADPDTQYF
15,.,.,TRBJ2-2,TRBV28,TGTGCCAGCAGTTTAGGGGGGATATACACCGGGGAGCTGTTTTTT,CASSLGGIYTGELFF
13,.,.,TRBJ2-1,TRBV20-1,TGCAGTGCTTACACGGGACTCCCCAATGAGCAGTTCTTC,CSAYTGLPNEQFF
11,many,.,TRBJ2-7,TRBV20-1,TGCAGTGCTAGTCATATGGACGAGCAGTACTTC,CSASHMDEQYF
14,many,.,TRBJ1-4,TRBV7-2,TGTGCCAGCAGCTTATCGGAGGGACACGAAAAACTGTTTTTT,CASSLSEGHEKLFF
17,few,.,TRBJ2-3,TRBV7-9,TGTGCCAGCAGCCTATCGGAATTAAGACCTAGCACAGATACGCAGTATTTT,CASSLSELRPSTDTQYF
22,many,TRBD2,TRBJ2-3,TRBV7-3,TGTGCCAGCAGCCTACTAAAGCCCCCAGCTAGCGGGAGCCCCCTTAGCACAGATACGCAGTATTTT,CASSLLKPPASGSPLSTDTQYF
15,many,.,TRBJ2-2,TRBV5-1,TGCGCCAGCAGCTTGGGACTAGTGATCACCGGGGAGCTGTTTTTT,CASSLGLVITGELFF
15,many,.,TRBJ2-6,TRBV3-1,TGTGCCAGCAGCTATAGGGGAGGTGGGGCCAACGTCCTGACTTTC,CASSYRGGGANVLTF
14,many,.,TRBJ1-6,TRBV12-3/TRBV12-4,TGTGCCAGCAGTTTAGGACAGGACAATTCACCCCTCCACTTT,CASSLGQDNSPLHF
14,many,TRBD2,TRBJ2-1,TRBV20-1,TGCAGTGTTACGCGGGAGGCTTCCTACAATGAGCAGTTCTTC,CSVTREASYNEQFF
13,many,TRBD1,TRBJ2-7,TRBV29-1,TGCAGCGCCACAGGACAGGGCGCCTACGAGCAGTACTTC,CSATGQGAYEQYF
14,many,.,TRBJ1-3,TRBV3-1,TGTGCCAGCAGCCTGGACTTCTCTGGAAACACCATATATTTT,CASSLDFSGNTIYF
12,.,.,TRBJ2-5,TRBV21-1,TGTGCCAGCAGCAAACATAGAGAGACCCAGTACTTC,CASSKHRETQYF
17,many,.,TRBJ2-7,TRBV6-5,TGTGCCAGCAGTTATAAAGCGATAGCGGCCCTTACCTACGAGCAGTACTTC,CASSYKAIAALTYEQYF
14,few,.,TRBJ2-5,TRBV29-1,TGCAGCGTTGACATTCGGACAGCAGGAGAGACCCAGTACTTC,CSVDIRTAGETQYF
16,many,.,TRBJ2-3,TRBV19,TGTGCCAGTAGTATTAACCGAGAAGGGTTGACAGATACGCAGTATTTT,CASSINREGLTDTQYF
14,.,TRBD1,TRBJ2-7,TRBV20-1,TGCAGTGCTGGACCTGGACAGGGTGGCTACGAGCAGTACTTC,CSAGPGQGGYEQYF
18,many,.,TRBJ1-6,TRBV7-2,TGTGCCAGCAGCTTAGATCGATATTGGGCGGACAATAATTCACCCCTCCACTTT,CASSLDRYWADNNSPLHF
14,many,.,TRBJ2-7,TRBV12-3/TRBV12-4,TGTGCCAGCAGTCTATATCCGGGGACCTACGAGCAGTACTTC,CASSLYPGTYEQYF
15,many,.,TRBJ2-4,TRBV5-4,TGTGCCAGCAGCTTGGACCCCCAGTCGGAAAACATTCAGTACTTC,CASSLDPQSENIQYF
13,many,.,TRBJ1-5,TRBV20-1,TGCAGTGCTAGAAGGTTTAGCAATCAGCCCCAGCATTTT,CSARRFSNQPQHF
15,.,.,TRBJ1-5,TRBV2,TGTGCCAGCACCGGGATTCGGGTTCTGAATCAGCCCCAGCATTTT,CASTGIRVLNQPQHF
16,many,TRBD2,TRBJ2-2,TRBV5-6,TGTGCCAGCAGCTGGGGACTAGCGGGGAACACCGGGGAGCTGTTTTTT,CASSWGLAGNTGELFF
15,many,TRBD2,TRBJ2-1,TRBV6-5,TGTGCCAGCAGTTGGACTAGCGGGAGGGCCAATGAGCAGTTCTTC,CASSWTSGRANEQFF
16,many,TRBD2,TRBJ2-7,TRBV7-2,TGTGCCAGCAGCCTAGGGGCAGGACTAGCGCGCTACGAGCAGTACTTC,CASSLGAGLARYEQYF
15,many,.,TRBJ1-2,TRBV19,TGTGCCAGTAGTATCGGCACGGTTCTTAACTATGGCTACACCTTC,CASSIGTVLNYGYTF
16,many,.,TRBJ1-3,TRBV18,TGTGCCAGCTCACCCAGGACGGACTCCTCTGGAAACACCATATATTTT,CASSPRTDSSGNTIYF